This T cell receptor beta chain was captured by sequencing in a study of blood T cell repertoires in COVID-19. This CDR3 has 15 residues. Losses at the gene ends were 0 bases for V and 2 bases for J; bases not matched to a gene: 4. From germline, CDR1 is SGHVS and CDR2 FQNEAQ. TCRdb's copy holds only in-frame clones and misses some; the assay was immunoSEQ multiplex PCR. The repertoire holds roughly 220,000 clones, with about 88% as singletons. The chain links TRBV7-8 to TRBJ2-7; 7 nucleotides agree with TRBD1. The TCR originated in a woman under 40 who had recovered from COVID-19. Sequencing used PBMCs or T cells enriched from blood (not recorded which). The CDR3 coding sequence is TGTGCCAGCAGCTTAGCATCTACAGGGGCCTACGAGCAGTACTTC. Amino acid sequence: CASSLASTGAYEQYF. Full variable domain (outside the CDR3, taken from reference TRBV7-8 and TRBJ2-7): GAGVSQSPRYKVAKRGQDVALRCDPISGHVSLFWYQQALGQGPEFLTYFQNEAQLDKSGLPSDRFFAERPEGSVSTLKIQRTQQEDSAVYLCASSLASTGAYEQYFGPGTRLTVT.